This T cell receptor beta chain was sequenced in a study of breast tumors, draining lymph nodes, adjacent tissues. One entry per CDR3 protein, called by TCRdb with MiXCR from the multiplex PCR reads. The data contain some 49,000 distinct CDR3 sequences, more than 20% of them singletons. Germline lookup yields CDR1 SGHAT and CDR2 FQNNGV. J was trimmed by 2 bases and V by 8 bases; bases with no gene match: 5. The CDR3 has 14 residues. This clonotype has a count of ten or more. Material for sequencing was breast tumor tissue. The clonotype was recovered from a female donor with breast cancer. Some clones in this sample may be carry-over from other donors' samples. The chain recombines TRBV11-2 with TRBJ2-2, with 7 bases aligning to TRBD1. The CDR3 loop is CASGGQLNTGELFF. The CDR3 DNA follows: TGTGCCAGCGGGGGACAGCTCAACACCGGGGAGCTGTTTTTT. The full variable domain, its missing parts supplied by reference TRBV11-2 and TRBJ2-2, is EAGVAQSPRYKIIEKRQSVAFWCNPISGHATLYWYQQILGQGPKLLIQFQNNGVVDDSQLPKDRFSAERLKGVDSTLKIQPAKLEDSAVYLCASGGQLNTGELFFGEGSRLTVL.